What follows are 21 T cell receptor beta chains derived from one specimen sequenced in a study of T-cell memory formation after mild COVID-19. MiXCR, applied by TCRdb to the 5' RACE reads, yields one record per CDR3 protein. The sample records about 260,000 distinct CDR3 sequences, over 7% being singletons. Sequencing used PBMCs or a T cell subset sorted from them (not recorded which). The receptors shown here come from a man younger than 35 who had mild COVID-19 (a few samples of this study predate the infection). Cell type and time point are not known.

This clonotype has at least ten counts. V is TRBV29-1 and J is TRBJ1-2; D call uncertain. CDR3 length: 14 residues. The V and J ends lost 3 bases and 0 bases respectively, with 11 bases between them. Germline values: CDR1 SQVTM, CDR2 ANQGSEA. The CDR3 protein is CSVDLARSNYGYTF. CDR3 DNA: TGCAGCGTTGACCTTGCCAGGTCTAACTATGGCTACACCTTC.

The chain is built from TRBV5-1 and TRBJ2-6, with D possibly being TRBD1 (5 bases). Per germline, CDR1 SGHRS and CDR2 YFSETQ. CDR3 length: 19 residues. Trimming removed 3 bases at V and 3 bases at J, with 22 bases between. The CDR3 DNA is TGCGCCAGCAGCTCGCAGGGAATCCTCTCGGAAGTTGGGGCCAACGTCCTGACTTTC. Protein sequence: CASSSQGILSEVGANVLTF.

This clonotype appeared a few times. At one end the junction does not follow the germline gene, possibly because of a read error. J is TRBJ1-1 and V is TRBV5-1; no clear D. Germline V gene lookup returns CDR1 SGHRS and CDR2 YFSETQ. The CDR3 has 14 amino acids. The CDR3 reads CASSLDGTNTEAFF. CDR3 DNA: TGCGCCAGCAGTTTGGACGGTACGAACACTGAAGCTTTCTTT.

This clonotype was found a few times. The chain carries TRBV7-9 and TRBJ1-4, with D unclear. Germline CDR1 and CDR2: SEHNR and FQNEAQ (reference sequence). V was pared by 1 base and J by 5 bases, with 11 bases between. CDR3 length: 15 amino acids. The CDR3 region is CASSLVSGPNEKLFF. In nucleotides, the CDR3 is TGTGCCAGCAGCTTAGTCTCCGGGCCAAATGAAAAACTGTTTTTT.

The genes are TRBV3-1 and TRBJ2-7; D is possibly TRBD1 (5 bases). Germline V lookup: CDR1 LGHDT, CDR2 YNNKEL (reference sequence). Trimming removed 3 bases at V and 1 base at J, with 13 bases between. The CDR3 is 15 amino acids. CDR3 amino acids: CASSQGPARSYEQYF. For the CDR3, the DNA is TGTGCCAGCAGCCAGGGGCCTGCGCGGTCCTACGAGCAGTACTTC.

The CDR3 region has the DNA TGTGCCAGCAGCGCCCTAGAGGAGCAGTACGTC. This gives the protein CASSALEEQYV. The chain joins TRBV7-9 to TRBJ2-7; D call uncertain. Trimming cost V 5 bases and J 7 bases, with 9 bases left between them. Germline CDR1 and CDR2: SEHNR and FQNEAQ (reference sequence). CDR3 length: 11 amino acids.

The genes are TRBV29-1 and TRBJ1-2; maybe TRBD1 (6 bases). CDR1 is SQVTM, CDR2 ANQGSEA, per germline. Between the trimmed V and J ends, which lost 6 bases and 7 bases, there was a span of 21 bases. This CDR3 has 14 amino acids. In DNA form, the CDR3 reads TGCAGCGTCGCCGGCCGGGCAGGGGTTGTTGGCTACACCTTC. Its translation: CSVAGRAGVVGYTF.

This clonotype was counted a few times. This chain connects TRBV5-1 to TRBJ1-1; TRBD1 matches 10 bases. The CDR3 consists of 17 residues. Germline V gene data show CDR1 as SGHRS and CDR2 as YFSETQ. The V segment lost 7 bases and the J segment 0 bases; nucleotides outside the gene matches: 12. CDR3 sequence reads: CASVPGQGTVMNTEAFF. In nucleotides, the CDR3 is TGCGCCAGCGTACCGGGACAGGGGACCGTCATGAACACTGAAGCTTTCTTT.

The chain couples TRBV12-3 or TRBV12-4 to TRBJ2-1; 9 nucleotides agree with TRBD1. The CDR3 totals 14 residues. V lost 7 bases and J lost 7; bases outside the gene matches: 8. CDR3 region: CASTRGQGLNEQFF. The CDR3 DNA is TGTGCCAGCACCCGAGGACAGGGGTTGAATGAGCAGTTCTTC.

This clonotype was counted a few times. The chain uses TRBV29-1 and TRBJ1-1; 7 bases are a match to TRBD1. The J segment lost 11 bases and the V segment lost 4 bases, leaving 7 bases of the junction unmatched. The germline CDR1 and CDR2 sequences are SQVTM and ANQGSEA. The CDR3 has 11 residues. The CDR3 protein is CSVGQGKEAFF. CDR3 in DNA: TGCAGCGTTGGACAGGGAAAGGAGGCTTTCTTT.

This chain links TRBV23-1 with TRBJ1-1, with TRBD1 as a possible D gene (5 bases). TRBV23-1 carries the ORF label, with uncertain function. The CDR3 spans 15 residues. Trimming shortened V by 8 bases and J by 3 bases, and 19 bases separated the two germline ends. The CDR3 here is CASCTQATPYTEAFF. The DNA for the CDR3 is TGCGCCAGCTGCACACAGGCGACGCCTTACACTGAAGCTTTCTTT.

This clonotype was counted between two and nine times. J is TRBJ2-1 and V is TRBV7-9, with unresolved D. Between the trimmed V and J ends, which lost 5 bases and 6 bases, there was a span of 14 bases. Germline V gives CDR1 SEHNR, CDR2 FQNEAQ (reference sequence). This CDR3 contains 14 residues. CDR3 amino acids: CASSQAGPFNEQFF. The CDR3 DNA follows: TGTGCCAGCAGCCAAGCCGGGCCTTTCAATGAGCAGTTCTTC.

Written as DNA, the CDR3 is TGTGCCAGCTCACCGACTCCTCAAGAGACCCAGTACTTC. It yields the protein CASSPTPQETQYF. The chain employs TRBV18 and TRBJ2-5; no reliable D call. Germline CDR1 KGHSH, CDR2 LQKENI. V lost 3 bases to trimming and J lost 2 bases, with 7 bases between them. The CDR3 is 13 residues long.

This chain connects TRBV5-4 to TRBJ1-1; tentatively, D is TRBD1 (6 bases). Germline CDR1 is SGHNT and CDR2 is YYREEE (reference sequence). The CDR3 totals 16 residues. Trimming shortened V by 5 bases and J by 0 bases, and 17 bases separated the two germline ends. CDR3 sequence reads: CASRKQGIIVNTEAFF. The CDR3 DNA reads as TGTGCCAGCAGGAAACAGGGAATAATCGTGAACACTGAAGCTTTCTTT.

Note on this clonotype: Since a much larger clone is just one base distant, this may be a read error. V is TRBV3-1 and J is TRBJ1-5; no clear D. Trimming cost V 0 bases and J 6 bases, with 6 bases left between them. Germline V CDR1 and CDR2: LGHDT, YNNKEL (reference sequence). The CDR3 totals 13 residues. CDR3 loop: CASSQDVGQPQHF. The CDR3 DNA follows: TGTGCCAGCAGCCAAGATGTTGGTCAGCCCCAGCATTTT.

V gene TRBV28 combines with J gene TRBJ2-1, with 11 bases that match TRBD1. V was clipped by 1 base and J by 3 bases; unmatched bases: 2. Looked up from germline, CDR1 is MDHEN and CDR2 is SYDVKM. There are 16 residues in the CDR3. The CDR3 region has the DNA TGTGCCAGCAGTTTATCGGGACAGGGGGGCTACAATGAGCAGTTCTTC. Amino acid sequence: CASSLSGQGGYNEQFF. Full variable domain (remainder filled in from reference TRBV28 and TRBJ2-1): DVKVTQSSRYLVKRTGEKVFLECVQDMDHENMFWYRQDPGLGLRLIYFSYDVKMKEKGDIPEGYSVSREKKERFSLILESASTNQTSMYLCASSLSGQGGYNEQFFGPGTRLTVL.

The genes are TRBV7-8 and TRBJ2-3; 7 bases fit TRBD2. The length of the CDR3 is 14 residues. The V gene end was trimmed by 7 bases and the J gene end by 2 bases; junction bases not matched to a gene: 6. The germline gives CDR1 SGHVS, CDR2 FQNEAQ. As DNA, the CDR3 is TGTGCCAGCACCTGGGGGGGTTACACAGATACGCAGTATTTT. As protein: CASTWGGYTDTQYF. Variable domain in full (rest from reference TRBV7-8 and TRBJ2-3): GAGVSQSPRYKVAKRGQDVALRCDPISGHVSLFWYQQALGQGPEFLTYFQNEAQLDKSGLPSDRFFAERPEGSVSTLKIQRTQQEDSAVYLCASTWGGYTDTQYFGPGTRLTVL.

The chain employs TRBV27 and TRBJ2-7, with a tentative D call TRBD1 (5 bases). The CDR3 consists of 13 residues. CDR1 is MNHEY and CDR2 is SMNVEV in the germline V gene (reference sequence). V was cut by 6 bases and J by 4 bases, with 13 bases left in between. In DNA, the CDR3 is TGTGCCAGCAGCTTGGGGCCCTTATACGAGCAGTACGTC. Protein: CASSLGPLYEQYV.

Remarks on this clonotype: A read error may produce the germline difference seen at one junction end. The V and J genes are TRBV6-1 and TRBJ2-7; D could derive from TRBD1 or TRBD2 (6 bases each). This CDR3 has 15 residues. CDR1 and CDR2 from the germline V gene are MNHNS and SASEGT. CDR3 nucleotides: TGTGCCATCAGTGAACCGGGGGCGGCCTCCTACGAGCAGTACTTC. Translated: CAISEPGAASYEQYF.

The gene calls are TRBV7-9 and TRBJ1-2; no clear D gene. Per the germline V gene, CDR1 is SEHNR and CDR2 is FQNEAQ (reference sequence). The CDR3 length is 15 residues. Deletions cut 4 bases from V and 3 bases from J, with 15 bases between. The CDR3 nucleotides are TGTGCCAGCAGCTCCTCCCCCGGAGGTGACTATGGCTACACCTTC. Its translation: CASSSSPGGDYGYTF.

The J gene is TRBJ2-6, the V gene TRBV24-1, with D tentatively TRBD1 or TRBD2 (5 bases each). The CDR3 is 17 residues long. V lost 6 bases and J 0 bases, leaving 14 bases between the germline ends. Per the germline V gene, CDR1 is KGHDR and CDR2 is SFDVKD. In DNA form, the CDR3 reads TGTGCCACCAGTAATCGGGACCAAAGCTCTGGGGCCAACGTCCTGACTTTC. Protein product: CATSNRDQSSGANVLTF.